A single sample gave rise to the 26 T cell receptor beta chains below, sequenced in a study of control samples from healthy donors and cancer patients. Method: immunoSEQ multiplex PCR; TCRdb's copy keeps in-frame clones and lacks some. The sample carries under 100,000 clones, about 88% recorded once. Source material: PBMCs. The receptors shown here come from a woman aged 50 to 60 with colorectal cancer.

This rearrangement joins TRBV10-2 to TRBJ2-7; D not certain. V gave up 0 bases and J gave up 0 bases, with 12 bases separating them. There are 16 residues in the CDR3. Per germline, CDR1 WSHSY and CDR2 SAAADI. CDR3 residues: CASSESWGRVSYEQYV. The CDR3, as DNA: TGCGCCAGCAGTGAGTCCTGGGGTCGAGTCTCCTACGAGCAGTACGTC.

The V call is TRBV2, the J call TRBJ2-2, with 8 positions matching TRBD2. The V segment lost 8 bases and the J segment 8 bases; nucleotides outside the gene matches: 10. The CDR3 length is 14 residues. In germline, CDR1 is SNHLY, CDR2 FYNNEI. The DNA for the CDR3 is TGTGCCAGCCTTTACAGCGGGGGTAGGGGGGAGCTGTTTTTT. It translates to CASLYSGGRGELFF.

V is TRBV5-5 and J is TRBJ2-7, with a possible D match to TRBD2 (6 bases). Trimming cost V 5 bases and J 7 bases, with 16 bases left between them. The CDR3 is made up of 13 amino acids. Germline lookup yields CDR1 SGHKS and CDR2 YYEKEE (reference sequence). Here the CDR3 DNA reads TGTGCCAGCAGTTCCGGGAGAGATAGGGAGCAGTACGTC. Its translation is CASSSGRDREQYV.

This clone showed up just once. The CDR3 region is CASTRTAGASTDTQYF. CDR3 DNA sequence: TGCGCCAGCACCCGGACGGCGGGGGCTAGCACAGATACGCAGTATTTT. The rearrangement links TRBV5-1 to TRBJ2-3; a weak D match, TRBD2 (7 bases). The germline V gene has CDR1 SGHRS and CDR2 YFSETQ. The ends were cut back, 6 bases at V and 0 bases at J, with 17 bases in the middle. The CDR3 runs to 16 residues.

The genes are TRBV6-2 or TRBV6-3 and TRBJ1-1; a possible D gene is TRBD1 (6 bases). The CDR3 extends over 13 amino acids. Germline loops: CDR1 MNHEY, CDR2 SVGEGT. V shed 6 bases and J shed 7 bases, with 15 bases lying between them. In DNA, the CDR3 is TGTGCCAGCAGCCTCAGGGGACAACTTGAAGCTTTCTTT. This sequence encodes CASSLRGQLEAFF.

The CDR3 coding sequence is TGTGCCAGCAGCGGAGGGACAGCTAGCACAGATACGCAGTATTTT. It yields the protein CASSGGTASTDTQYF. This sequence joins TRBV5-5 and TRBJ2-3, with D possibly matching TRBD1 (7 bases). The CDR3 is 15 amino acids. Looked up from germline, CDR1 is SGHKS and CDR2 is YYEKEE (reference sequence). Between the trimmed V and J ends, which lost 4 bases and 0 bases, there was a span of 12 bases.

The chain links TRBV7-3 to TRBJ2-3, with a weak D call TRBD2 (6 bases). The CDR3 is 14 amino acids. V lost 1 base, J lost 4 bases, and 9 bases lay in between. The germline V gene encodes CDR1 SGHTA and CDR2 FQGTGA. CDR3 DNA sequence: TGTGCCAGCAGCTTAAGTTGGGAGGCAGATACGCAGTATTTT. Translated: CASSLSWEADTQYF. The full variable domain, completed using reference TRBV7-3 and TRBJ2-3, is GAGVSQTPSNKVTEKGKYVELRCDPISGHTALYWYRQSLGQGPEFLIYFQGTGAADDSGLPNDRFFAVRPEGSVSTLKIQRTERGDSAVYLCASSLSWEADTQYFGPGTRLTVL.

This chain joins TRBV7-2 and TRBJ2-7; 13 bases match TRBD2. Per germline, CDR1 SGHTA and CDR2 FQGNSA. The V segment lost 5 bases and the J segment 2 bases; nucleotides outside the gene matches: 3. CDR3 length equals 15 residues. The CDR3 DNA sequence: TGTGCCAGCAGCGTCGGGACTAGCGGGGCCTACGAGCAGTACGTC. Residues: CASSVGTSGAYEQYV.

V is TRBV10-3 and J is TRBJ2-3; 8 positions agree with TRBD1. This CDR3 contains 16 residues. V shed 0 bases, J shed 3 bases, and the junction held 5 bases outside the gene matches. Germline CDR1 and CDR2: ENHRY and SYGVKD. The CDR3 coding sequence is TGTGCCATCAGTGAGTCCGGGCAGGGGGCAACAGATACGCAGTATTTT. Translated: CAISESGQGATDTQYF.

This chain uses TRBV5-6 with TRBJ1-2, with 8 bases lining up with TRBD1. V gave up 4 bases and J gave up 7 bases; unmatched junction bases: 9. The CDR3 runs 14 residues. The V gene's germline CDR1 is SGHDT and CDR2 YYEEEE. The CDR3 sequence: CASSPGQGLGGYTF. CDR3 in DNA: TGTGCCAGCAGCCCCGGACAGGGTTTAGGTGGCTACACCTTC. The variable domain in full, with the rest retrieved from reference TRBV5-6 and TRBJ1-2, is DAGVTQSPTHLIKTRGQQVTLRCSPKSGHDTVSWYQQALGQGPQFIFQYYEEEERQRGNFPDRFSGHQFPNYSSELNVNALLLGDSALYLCASSPGQGLGGYTFGSGTRLTVV.

V is TRBV24-1 and J is TRBJ1-1; D unclear. Germline lookup yields CDR1 KGHDR and CDR2 SFDVKD. This CDR3 is 14 amino acids long. Trimming took off 3 bases at V and 0 bases at J, with 7 bases between the two ends. The DNA of the CDR3 is TGTGCCACCAGTGATCCCCCGCTGAACACTGAAGCTTTCTTT. Protein sequence: CATSDPPLNTEAFF.

This clone was seen a single time. The chain combines TRBV6-5 with TRBJ2-5; D is possibly TRBD2 (6 bases). V was trimmed by 2 bases and J by 7 bases, leaving 17 bases between them. CDR1 is MNHEY, CDR2 SVGAGI, per germline. CDR3 length: 15 amino acids. DNA of the CDR3: TGTGCCAGCAGTTACCTTTCGGAGGGGCGCGGGACCCAGTACTTC. It specifies CASSYLSEGRGTQYF.

The V call is TRBV5-1, the J call TRBJ1-2; possibly TRBD1 for D (5 bases). With 4 bases removed from V and 3 bases from J, the gap between germline ends came to 16 bases. This CDR3 region has 15 residues. Germline CDR1 reads SGHRS; CDR2 reads YFSETQ. CDR3 amino acids: CASSNEAGIYYGYTF. The CDR3 DNA reads as TGCGCCAGCAGCAACGAAGCAGGGATTTACTATGGCTACACCTTC.

The chain links TRBV30 to TRBJ1-4; D unresolved. V lost 2 bases and J 0 bases, leaving 7 bases between the germline ends. The CDR3 totals 14 residues. CDR1 is GTSNPN and CDR2 is SVGIG in the germline V gene (reference sequence). CDR3 protein: CAWSQHPTNEKLFF. The CDR3 nucleotides read TGTGCCTGGAGTCAACACCCAACTAATGAAAAACTGTTTTTT.

This clone has only a few counts. The gene calls are TRBV12-5 and TRBJ2-1; 14 nucleotides agree with TRBD2. The V gene's germline CDR1 is LGHNT and CDR2 FRNRAP. V dropped 1 base and J dropped 8; count of bases not matched to a gene: 7. The CDR3 spans 17 residues. Here the CDR3 DNA reads TGTGCTAGTGGTTTGGCACAGACTAGCGGGGGGGCCGATGAGCAGTTCTTC. This encodes CASGLAQTSGGADEQFF.

The chain links TRBV5-1 to TRBJ1-4; D gene uncertain. CDR1 SGHRS and CDR2 YFSETQ come from the germline V gene. V dropped 0 bases and J dropped 4 bases, with 10 bases sitting between them. The CDR3 sequence is 15 residues long. The CDR3 loop is CASSLVGQLNEKLFF. The CDR3, as DNA: TGCGCCAGCAGCTTGGTCGGGCAGCTTAATGAAAAACTGTTTTTT.

The chain links TRBV4-3 to TRBJ2-7; D call uncertain. Trimming cost V 0 bases and J 2 bases, with 8 bases left between them. Germline V lookup: CDR1 LGHNA, CDR2 YSLEER. This CDR3 is 14 amino acids long. This chain's CDR3 is CASSQDNGTYEQYV. DNA of the CDR3: TGCGCCAGCAGCCAAGATAACGGCACCTACGAGCAGTACGTC.

The rearrangement links TRBV7-2 to TRBJ2-3, with no clear D. V gave up 1 base and J gave up 6 bases, with 8 bases separating them. Germline lookup yields CDR1 SGHTA and CDR2 FQGNSA. The CDR3 is 13 residues long. Written as DNA, the CDR3 is TGTGCCAGCAGCTTAGGTCTAGAGGATACGCAGTATTTT. Protein sequence: CASSLGLEDTQYF.

The chain recombines TRBV6-5 with TRBJ2-6; no definite D call. CDR3 length equals 15 residues. The V end was cut by 4 bases, the J end by 1 base, with 8 bases between. Germline CDR1 is MNHEY and CDR2 is SVGAGI. The CDR3 reads CASSSTGSGANVLTF. In nucleotides, the CDR3 is TGTGCCAGCAGTTCCACGGGTTCTGGGGCCAACGTCCTGACTTTC.

The J gene is TRBJ2-1, the V gene TRBV27, with 7 bases fitting TRBD1. After removal of 6 bases from V and 5 bases from J, the junction contained 10 bases not matched to a gene. CDR1 is MNHEY, CDR2 SMNVEV, per germline (reference sequence). This CDR3 has 15 residues. This CDR3 reads CASSIYGTVDNEQFF. In nucleotides, the CDR3 is TGTGCCAGCAGCATATACGGGACAGTCGACAATGAGCAGTTCTTC.

The J gene is TRBJ1-1, the V gene TRBV28; 8 nucleotides align to TRBD1. The CDR3 consists of 14 residues. The germline V gene has CDR1 MDHEN and CDR2 SYDVKM. V lost 8 bases, J lost 0 bases, and 5 bases stayed unmatched. CDR3: CASRTGTVNTEAFF. The CDR3 DNA follows: TGTGCCAGCCGGACAGGGACGGTGAACACTGAAGCTTTCTTT.

The chain couples TRBV7-3 to TRBJ1-1, with 7 positions matching TRBD1. Germline trimming cut 4 bases from V and 4 bases from J; bases unmatched to any gene: 3. CDR3 size: 13 residues. Germline CDR1 and CDR2: SGHTA and FQGTGA. The CDR3 region is CASSSGQSTEAFF. The DNA of the CDR3 is TGTGCCAGCAGCTCGGGACAGAGCACTGAAGCTTTCTTT.

The chain employs TRBV12-3 or TRBV12-4 and TRBJ2-7; weak D call: TRBD1 (6 bases). V dropped 5 bases and J dropped 6 bases, with 14 bases sitting between them. The CDR3 extends over 13 amino acids. The CDR3: CASSPSGTTEQYV. The DNA for the CDR3 is TGTGCCAGCAGTCCGTCCGGGACAACCGAGCAGTACGTC.

The J gene is TRBJ2-7, the V gene TRBV7-9, with D perhaps TRBD2 (6 bases). Germline loops: CDR1 SEHNR, CDR2 FQNEAQ (reference sequence). The CDR3 length is 17 residues. With 5 bases removed from V and 3 bases from J, the gap between germline ends came to 23 bases. The CDR3 bases are TGTGCCAGCAGCGCCTCCCTAGGAGGGAAGGTTTTCTACGAGCAGTACGTC. Encoded protein: CASSASLGGKVFYEQYV.

V gene TRBV2 combines with J gene TRBJ1-2; 8 bases match TRBD1. The CDR3 length is 13 residues. The ends lost 5 bases at V and 8 bases at J; junction bases unmatched: 7. The V gene's germline CDR1 is SNHLY and CDR2 FYNNEI. Written as DNA, the CDR3 is TGTGCCAGCAGTCCGGACAGGGATCGAGGCTACACCTTC. Translation gives CASSPDRDRGYTF.

This sequence joins TRBV4-2 and TRBJ1-2, with 7 nucleotides matching TRBD1. CDR1 is LGHNA, CDR2 YNFKEQ, per germline. The length of the CDR3 is 16 residues. With 0 bases clipped from V and 4 bases from J, the junction kept 8 bases outside the gene matches. The chain's CDR3 is CASSQEVAGGSYGYTF. CDR3 in DNA: TGTGCCAGCAGCCAAGAGGTGGCAGGGGGGTCCTATGGCTACACCTTC.